This is a list of T cell receptor beta chains from one sample in a study of T cells in Graves' hyperthyroidism and ophthalmopathy. A single record per CDR3 protein comes from TCRdb applying MiXCR to the multiplex PCR reads. The table shows approximately 620,000 distinct CDR3 sequences, with approximately 16% occurring only once. Sample: blood. These receptor sequences come from a woman aged 40-49 years with Graves' ophthalmopathy. Both conserved end residues are part of each CDR3. The order of the fields is J gene, D gene, clone size, V gene, CDR3 protein, CDR3 DNA. D genes are given only for firm matches. Size is omitted from some rows. Given values are once, few, many or a class for expanded clones.

j_gene: TRBJ2-1
d_gene: TRBD2
abundance: many
v_gene: TRBV20-1
CDR3aa: CSAIPAAGGRHNEQFF
CDR3nt: TGCAGTGCTATCCCCGCAGCGGGAGGGCGGCACAATGAGCAGTTCTTC

j_gene: TRBJ2-3
d_gene: TRBD2
abundance: NA
v_gene: TRBV19
CDR3aa: CASSMGVAGADTQYF
CDR3nt: TGTGCCAGTAGTATGGGGGTAGCGGGAGCAGATACGCAGTATTTT

j_gene: TRBJ2-5
d_gene: TRBD1
abundance: many
v_gene: TRBV11-2
CDR3aa: CASSLVFGQGDQETQYF
CDR3nt: TGTGCCAGCAGCTTAGTTTTTGGACAGGGGGACCAAGAGACCCAGTACTTC

j_gene: TRBJ2-5
d_gene: TRBD2
abundance: many
v_gene: TRBV3-1
CDR3aa: CASSQGASGAGVGETQYF
CDR3nt: TGTGCCAGCAGCCAAGGGGCTAGCGGGGCGGGGGTCGGTGAGACCCAGTACTTC

j_gene: TRBJ2-2
d_gene: TRBD2
abundance: few
v_gene: TRBV4-2
CDR3aa: CASSHSGKNTGELFF
CDR3nt: TGTGCCAGCAGCCATAGCGGGAAAAACACCGGGGAGCTGTTTTTT

j_gene: TRBJ1-1
d_gene: NA
abundance: few
v_gene: TRBV13
CDR3aa: CASSFVTVATEAFF
CDR3nt: TGTGCCAGCAGCTTCGTCACCGTGGCTACTGAAGCTTTCTTT

j_gene: TRBJ2-7
d_gene: NA
abundance: NA
v_gene: TRBV6-5
CDR3aa: CASSYYPGKQYF
CDR3nt: TGTGCCAGCAGTTACTACCCGGGGAAGCAGTACTTC

j_gene: TRBJ2-7
d_gene: TRBD2
abundance: many
v_gene: TRBV10-3
CDR3aa: CAIRGLAGDEQYF
CDR3nt: TGTGCCATCAGAGGACTAGCGGGAGACGAGCAGTACTTC

j_gene: TRBJ2-7
d_gene: NA
abundance: many
v_gene: TRBV20-1
CDR3aa: CSVSDGPYEQYF
CDR3nt: TGCAGTGTCAGCGACGGTCCCTACGAGCAGTACTTC

j_gene: TRBJ2-7
d_gene: TRBD1
abundance: few
v_gene: TRBV27
CDR3aa: CASSLSPGQPSYEQYF
CDR3nt: TGTGCCAGCAGTTTATCGCCGGGACAGCCCTCCTACGAGCAGTACTTC

j_gene: TRBJ1-1
d_gene: NA
abundance: many
v_gene: TRBV5-1
CDR3aa: CASSLFGGTEAFF
CDR3nt: TGCGCCAGCAGCTTGTTTGGTGGCACTGAAGCTTTCTTT

j_gene: TRBJ2-3
d_gene: TRBD2
abundance: few
v_gene: TRBV20-1
CDR3aa: CSAGGEAADTQYF
CDR3nt: TGCAGTGCCGGGGGGGAGGCGGCAGATACGCAGTATTTT

j_gene: TRBJ2-7
d_gene: NA
abundance: NA
v_gene: TRBV29-1
CDR3aa: CSVFNGSYSYEQYF
CDR3nt: TGCAGCGTGTTCAACGGGAGTTATTCCTACGAGCAGTACTTC

j_gene: TRBJ2-6
d_gene: NA
abundance: NA
v_gene: TRBV3-1
CDR3aa: CASSQGLGRGLGGANVLTF
CDR3nt: TGTGCCAGCAGCCAAGGTCTGGGACGGGGGTTGGGTGGGGCCAACGTCCTGACTTTC

j_gene: TRBJ1-1
d_gene: NA
abundance: many
v_gene: TRBV30
CDR3aa: CAWSVNVGWTEAFF
CDR3nt: TGTGCCTGGAGTGTTAACGTAGGGTGGACTGAAGCTTTCTTT

j_gene: TRBJ2-3
d_gene: NA
abundance: few
v_gene: TRBV24-1
CDR3aa: CATSDLAGGRGPQYF
CDR3nt: TGTGCCACCAGTGATTTGGCGGGCGGGCGCGGCCCGCAGTATTTT

j_gene: TRBJ2-6
d_gene: NA
abundance: many
v_gene: TRBV7-8
CDR3aa: CASSLVHPGSSGANVLTF
CDR3nt: TGTGCCAGCAGCTTAGTCCACCCGGGAAGCTCTGGGGCCAACGTCCTGACTTTC

j_gene: TRBJ1-1
d_gene: TRBD1
abundance: many
v_gene: TRBV6-1
CDR3aa: CASSEVDRATEAFF
CDR3nt: TGTGCCAGCAGTGAAGTGGACAGGGCAACTGAAGCTTTCTTT

j_gene: TRBJ2-1
d_gene: TRBD1
abundance: many
v_gene: TRBV11-2
CDR3aa: CASSTTGTGYNEQFF
CDR3nt: TGTGCCAGCAGCACCACCGGGACAGGCTACAATGAGCAGTTCTTC

j_gene: TRBJ1-1
d_gene: NA
abundance: few
v_gene: TRBV4-1
CDR3aa: CASSRLGGGNTEAFF
CDR3nt: TGCGCCAGCAGCCGCCTCGGAGGTGGTAACACTGAAGCTTTCTTT

j_gene: TRBJ1-6
d_gene: NA
abundance: NA
v_gene: TRBV16
CDR3aa: CASSQWKQYNSPLHF
CDR3nt: TGTGCCAGCAGCCAATGGAAACAGTATAATTCACCCCTCCACTTT

j_gene: TRBJ1-5
d_gene: NA
abundance: NA
v_gene: TRBV6-2/TRBV6-3
CDR3aa: CASSYRAANSNQPQHF
CDR3nt: TGTGCCAGCAGTTATCGGGCGGCTAATAGCAATCAGCCCCAGCATTTT

j_gene: TRBJ2-7
d_gene: NA
abundance: many
v_gene: TRBV5-8
CDR3aa: CASSLIDEQYF
CDR3nt: TGTGCCAGCAGCTTGATTGACGAGCAGTACTTC

j_gene: TRBJ1-1
d_gene: NA
abundance: many
v_gene: TRBV14
CDR3aa: CASSQPGRPNTEAFF
CDR3nt: TGTGCCAGCAGCCAACCTGGACGGCCGAACACTGAAGCTTTCTTT

j_gene: TRBJ2-5
d_gene: NA
abundance: many
v_gene: TRBV24-1
CDR3aa: CATTEPQETQYF
CDR3nt: TGTGCCACCACCGAGCCCCAAGAGACCCAGTACTTC

j_gene: TRBJ2-2
d_gene: NA
abundance: many
v_gene: TRBV7-9
CDR3aa: CASSPGPDTGELFF
CDR3nt: TGTGCCAGCAGCCCCGGTCCTGACACCGGGGAGCTGTTTTTT

j_gene: TRBJ1-1
d_gene: NA
abundance: NA
v_gene: TRBV6-1
CDR3aa: CATTIHQAEAFF
CDR3nt: TGTGCCACTACAATACATCAAGCTGAAGCTTTCTTT

j_gene: TRBJ2-1
d_gene: NA
abundance: NA
v_gene: TRBV10-3
CDR3aa: CAIGGGDEQFF
CDR3nt: TGTGCCATCGGGGGAGGAGATGAGCAGTTCTTC

j_gene: TRBJ2-4
d_gene: NA
abundance: few
v_gene: TRBV7-8
CDR3aa: CASTPLRAGIAKNIQYF
CDR3nt: TGTGCCAGCACCCCCTTAAGGGCGGGGATAGCCAAAAACATTCAGTACTTC

j_gene: TRBJ2-7
d_gene: NA
abundance: NA
v_gene: TRBV7-9
CDR3aa: CASSLKAIEQYF
CDR3nt: TGTGCCAGCAGCTTAAAGGCGATCGAGCAGTACTTC

j_gene: TRBJ1-3
d_gene: NA
abundance: many
v_gene: TRBV5-1
CDR3aa: CASSEFRIPGNTIYF
CDR3nt: TGCGCCAGCAGCGAATTCAGGATTCCTGGAAACACCATATATTTT

j_gene: TRBJ1-4
d_gene: TRBD1
abundance: few
v_gene: TRBV6-1
CDR3aa: CASNGQGGEKLFF
CDR3nt: TGTGCCAGCAATGGACAGGGTGGGGAAAAACTGTTTTTT

j_gene: TRBJ2-3
d_gene: NA
abundance: NA
v_gene: TRBV30
CDR3aa: CAWSTDTDTQYF
CDR3nt: TGTGCCTGGTCGACAGACACAGATACGCAGTATTTT

j_gene: TRBJ1-5
d_gene: NA
abundance: NA
v_gene: TRBV15
CDR3aa: CATSRDRGPQHF
CDR3nt: TGTGCCACCAGCAGAGATCGGGGGCCCCAGCATTTT

j_gene: TRBJ2-3
d_gene: NA
abundance: few
v_gene: TRBV28
CDR3aa: CAVRSNTDTQYF
CDR3nt: TGTGCCGTTCGTTCAAACACAGATACGCAGTATTTT

j_gene: TRBJ2-3
d_gene: NA
abundance: NA
v_gene: TRBV29-1
CDR3aa: CSVSPGTDTQYF
CDR3nt: TGCAGCGTCTCCCCCGGGACAGATACGCAGTATTTT

j_gene: TRBJ2-3
d_gene: NA
abundance: NA
v_gene: TRBV6-1
CDR3aa: CASKVTSTDTQYF
CDR3nt: TGTGCCAGCAAAGTGACTAGCACAGATACGCAGTATTTT

j_gene: TRBJ2-7
d_gene: TRBD2
abundance: many
v_gene: TRBV3-1
CDR3aa: CASSQEWRDYDYEQYF
CDR3nt: TGTGCCAGCAGCCAAGAATGGCGGGACTATGACTACGAGCAGTACTTC

j_gene: TRBJ2-1
d_gene: TRBD1
abundance: many
v_gene: TRBV5-1
CDR3aa: CASSPTGYSYNEQFF
CDR3nt: TGCGCCAGCAGCCCGACAGGGTACTCCTACAATGAGCAGTTCTTC

j_gene: TRBJ2-1
d_gene: NA
abundance: NA
v_gene: TRBV5-1
CDR3aa: CASSLGQVYNEQFF
CDR3nt: TGCGCCAGCAGCTTAGGCCAGGTTTACAATGAGCAGTTCTTC

j_gene: TRBJ2-7
d_gene: NA
abundance: many
v_gene: TRBV20-1
CDR3aa: CSARDRRPSAYEQYF
CDR3nt: TGCAGTGCTAGAGATCGTCGGCCATCGGCTTACGAGCAGTACTTC

j_gene: TRBJ2-1
d_gene: NA
abundance: NA
v_gene: TRBV3-1
CDR3aa: CASSQPHISEQFF
CDR3nt: TGTGCCAGCAGCCAACCCCACATTTCTGAGCAGTTCTTC

j_gene: TRBJ2-3
d_gene: TRBD2
abundance: NA
v_gene: TRBV6-1
CDR3aa: CASAERGRMDTQYF
CDR3nt: TGTGCCAGCGCCGAGCGGGGCCGCATGGATACGCAGTATTTT

j_gene: TRBJ2-7
d_gene: TRBD2
abundance: NA
v_gene: TRBV4-1
CDR3aa: CASSQDPSGTTYEQYF
CDR3nt: TGCGCCAGCAGCCAAGACCCCAGCGGGACCACCTACGAGCAGTACTTC

j_gene: TRBJ1-2
d_gene: TRBD1
abundance: few
v_gene: TRBV6-5
CDR3aa: CASSYGGQGQGYTF
CDR3nt: TGTGCCAGCAGTTACGGGGGCCAGGGACAGGGCTACACCTTC

j_gene: TRBJ2-1
d_gene: TRBD2
abundance: many
v_gene: TRBV6-2/TRBV6-3
CDR3aa: CASSYSSGSYNEQFF
CDR3nt: TGTGCCAGCAGTTATAGTAGCGGGAGTTACAATGAGCAGTTCTTC